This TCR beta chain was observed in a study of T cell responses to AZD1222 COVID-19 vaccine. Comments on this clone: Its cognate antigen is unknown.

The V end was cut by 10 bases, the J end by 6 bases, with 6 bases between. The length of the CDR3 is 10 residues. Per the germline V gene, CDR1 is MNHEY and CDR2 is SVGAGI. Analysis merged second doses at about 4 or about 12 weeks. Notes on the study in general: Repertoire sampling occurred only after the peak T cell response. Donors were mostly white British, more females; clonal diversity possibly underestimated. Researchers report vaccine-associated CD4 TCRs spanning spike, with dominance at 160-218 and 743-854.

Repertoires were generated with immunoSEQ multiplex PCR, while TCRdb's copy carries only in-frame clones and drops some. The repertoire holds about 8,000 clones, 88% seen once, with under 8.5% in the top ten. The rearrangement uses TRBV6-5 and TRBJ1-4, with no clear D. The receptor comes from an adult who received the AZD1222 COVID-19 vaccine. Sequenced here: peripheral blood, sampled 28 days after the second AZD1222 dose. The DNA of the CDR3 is TGTGCCACCCACTATGAAAAACTGTTTTTT. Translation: CATHYEKLFF.